The 20 T cell receptor beta chains in this list originate from one sample, sequenced in a study of response to subunit inactivated influenza vaccine. Each CDR3 protein is one row after TCRdb ran MiXCR on the RT-PCR reads. The repertoire consists of a few hundred thousand distinct CDR3 sequences, with 14% occurring once and the leading ten covering around 10%. The material was PBMCs from blood, obtained approximately 13 days after vaccination. These receptors were taken from a man aged 45-65 years who received an inactivated influenza vaccine.

This clonotype came up a few times. The rearrangement links TRBV6-5 to TRBJ1-3, with D hard to call. CDR1 is MNHEY and CDR2 is SVGAGI in the germline V gene. The CDR3 consists of 17 residues. V was cut by 0 bases and J by 0 bases, with 12 bases left in between. The CDR3: CASSYSSRTFSGNTIYF. CDR3 nucleotide sequence: TGTGCCAGCAGTTACTCGAGTAGGACCTTCTCTGGAAACACCATATATTTT.

This clonotype occurred a few times. Here the CDR3 reads CAISEGTGVNTEAFF. The CDR3 nucleotides are TGTGCCATCAGTGAGGGGACAGGTGTGAACACTGAAGCTTTCTTT. The chain is built from TRBV10-3 and TRBJ1-1; TRBD1 aligns across 8 bases. The CDR3 is 15 amino acids. J lost 0 bases, V lost 2 bases, and 2 bases had no gene match. The V gene's germline CDR1 is ENHRY and CDR2 SYGVKD.

The chain couples TRBV7-8 to TRBJ1-6; D is unresolved. Germline V gives CDR1 SGHVS, CDR2 FQNEAQ. The V gene lost 5 bases and the J gene lost 9 bases, with 14 bases spanning the gap. The length of the CDR3 is 14 residues. For the CDR3, the DNA is TGTGCCAGCAGCCTCGTGACATTAACTTCACCCCTCCACTTT. Protein: CASSLVTLTSPLHF.

In this sample, this clonotype turned up a few times. J is TRBJ2-7 and V is TRBV20-1; D possibly corresponds to TRBD2 (5 bases). Trimming cost V 0 bases and J 0 bases, with 12 bases left between them. Germline lookup yields CDR1 DFQATT and CDR2 SNEGSKA (reference sequence). The CDR3 spans 15 residues. CDR3 DNA: TGCAGTGCTAGAGACCCTCGGAGGAGCTCCTACGAGCAGTACTTC. Translating gives CSARDPRRSSYEQYF.

CDR3 protein: CASSFSRENQPQHF. In DNA, the CDR3 is TGTGCCAGCAGTTTTAGCAGGGAAAATCAGCCCCAGCATTTT. This sequence joins TRBV12-3 or TRBV12-4 and TRBJ1-5; tentatively, D is TRBD1 (5 bases). This CDR3 region has 14 residues. V dropped 3 bases and J dropped 4 bases, with 10 bases sitting between them.

A few counts support this clonotype. The V and J genes are TRBV9 and TRBJ1-6; 10 bases agree with TRBD1. The V segment lost 2 bases and the J segment 8 bases; nucleotides outside the gene matches: 1. CDR1 and CDR2 from the germline V gene are SGDLS and YYNGEE. The CDR3 is made up of 14 amino acids. CDR3 amino acids: CASSVGQGYSPLHF. As DNA, the CDR3 is TGTGCCAGCAGCGTGGGACAGGGGTATTCACCCCTCCACTTT.

This clonotype was found a few times. The rearrangement links TRBV27 to TRBJ2-1, with 7 bases fitting TRBD2. CDR1 and CDR2 from the germline V gene are MNHEY and SMNVEV (reference sequence). V gave up 4 bases and J gave up 4 bases; unmatched junction bases: 7. The CDR3 contains 15 residues. The CDR3, as DNA: TGTGCCAGCAGTTACGAACTAGCGCTGTACAATGAGCAGTTCTTC. Translation: CASSYELALYNEQFF.

The chain carries TRBV28 and TRBJ1-5, with a possible D match to TRBD1 (6 bases). CDR3 length: 13 amino acids. Trimming cost V 10 bases and J 7 bases, with 17 bases left between them. Germline assignment: CDR1 MDHEN and CDR2 SYDVKM. CDR3 region: CAIRGGVGQPQHF. DNA of the CDR3: TGTGCCATCCGAGGGGGGGTCGGCCAGCCCCAGCATTTT.

This clonotype was counted many times. The V call is TRBV25-1, the J call TRBJ2-3; 7 bases are a match to TRBD1. V lost 6 bases to trimming and J lost 6 bases; unmatched junction nucleotides: 9. Germline values: CDR1 MGHDK, CDR2 SYGVNS. This CDR3 comprises 14 residues. This CDR3 is CASRTGASGDTQYF. CDR3 nucleotide sequence: TGTGCCAGCAGAACAGGGGCCTCCGGGGATACGCAGTATTTT. The full variable domain, in which reference TRBV25-1 and TRBJ2-3 provide the parts outside the CDR3, is EADIYQTPRYLVIGTGKKITLECSQTMGHDKMYWYQQDPGMELHLIHYSYGVNSTEKGDLSSESTVSRIRTEHFPLTLESARPSHTSQYLCASRTGASGDTQYFGPGTRLTVL.

This rearrangement joins TRBV28 to TRBJ2-7, with D possibly being TRBD2 (6 bases). Trimming stripped 8 bases from V and 3 bases from J, with 11 bases between. Germline V CDR1 and CDR2: MDHEN, SYDVKM. The CDR3 extends over 12 amino acids. CDR3 bases: TGTGCCAGCCGGGACTCAATCTACGAGCAGTACTTC. It yields the protein CASRDSIYEQYF.

This clonotype was found a few times. The chain couples TRBV7-2 to TRBJ1-1, with D hard to call. The CDR3 length is 14 residues. Looked up from germline, CDR1 is SGHTA and CDR2 is FQGNSA. The germline V and J ends were trimmed by 3 bases and 1 base, with 9 bases remaining between them. The CDR3 DNA reads TGTGCCAGCAGCTTGTACATACAGAACACTGAAGCTTTCTTT. Amino acids: CASSLYIQNTEAFF.

This clonotype appeared many times. The chain employs TRBV20-1 and TRBJ2-3; 8 bases are shared with TRBD1. The CDR3 runs 11 residues. The V gene end was trimmed by 8 bases and the J gene end by 6 bases; junction bases not matched to a gene: 4. Germline CDR1 DFQATT, CDR2 SNEGSKA (reference sequence). The CDR3 region is CSYRGRDTQYF. The CDR3, as DNA: TGCAGTTACAGGGGGAGGGATACGCAGTATTTT.

This clonotype was observed many times. V and J are TRBV15 and TRBJ2-1, with D perhaps TRBD2 (5 bases). There are 12 residues in the CDR3. Deletions cut 5 bases from V and 7 bases from J, with 9 bases between. In germline, CDR1 is LNHNV, CDR2 YYDKDF (reference sequence). CDR3 in amino acids: CATSRGGNEQFF. CDR3 DNA: TGTGCCACCAGCCGAGGCGGGAATGAGCAGTTCTTC.

This clonotype was picked up a small number of times. As DNA, the CDR3 is TGTGCCAGCAGTTCTCAGCGGGGGTCCTACAATGAGCAGTTCTTC. As protein: CASSSQRGSYNEQFF. The rearrangement joins TRBV6-2 or TRBV6-3 to TRBJ2-1; 8 bases fit TRBD2. CDR3 length: 15 residues. Germline CDR1 and CDR2: MNHEY and SVGEGT. The junction had 3 bases not matched to a gene; V was cut back by 4 bases and J by 1 base.

This clonotype has only a few counts. The rearrangement links TRBV6-2 or TRBV6-3 to TRBJ1-2; 7 positions match TRBD1. The CDR3 extends over 14 amino acids. The trim removed 6 bases at V and 8 bases at J, leaving 12 bases unmatched. Per germline, CDR1 MNHEY and CDR2 SVGEGT. This chain's CDR3 is CASSPDRREGGYTF. The CDR3 DNA reads as TGTGCCAGCAGCCCGGACAGGAGGGAAGGAGGCTACACCTTC.

This clonotype appeared a few times. The chain links TRBV6-1 to TRBJ2-7, with D unclear. V lost 2 bases and J 3 bases, leaving 11 bases between the germline ends. CDR3 length equals 14 residues. The germline V gene encodes CDR1 MNHNS and CDR2 SASEGT. The CDR3 DNA reads as TGTGCCAGCAGTGAAAACCCCCCCGGCTACGAGCAGTACTTC. It translates to CASSENPPGYEQYF.

This clonotype occurred a few times. DNA for the CDR3: TGTGCCAGCAGCTCAGGGGGCCCTGGTCAGCCCCAGCATTTT. Its translation: CASSSGGPGQPQHF. The chain joins TRBV7-9 to TRBJ1-5; 8 positions match TRBD1. The CDR3 totals 14 residues. Looked up from germline, CDR1 is SEHNR and CDR2 is FQNEAQ (reference sequence). The junction had 5 bases not matched to a gene; V was cut back by 4 bases and J by 6 bases.

The chain combines TRBV18 with TRBJ2-7, with 7 bases lining up with TRBD2. V lost 3 bases to trimming and J lost 4 bases; unmatched junction nucleotides: 6. CDR1 and CDR2 (germline): KGHSH, LQKENI. The CDR3 length is 14 residues. CDR3 loop: CASSPRGREYEQYF. CDR3 sequence (DNA): TGTGCCAGCTCACCTCGGGGGAGGGAGTACGAGCAGTACTTC.

The genes are TRBV10-3 and TRBJ2-2, with D perhaps matching TRBD1 or TRBD2 (5 bases each). V lost 7 bases and J 4 bases, leaving 13 bases between the germline ends. The germline V gene has CDR1 ENHRY and CDR2 SYGVKD. This CDR3 is 14 amino acids long. CDR3 region: CAITGQEVTGELFF. Here the CDR3 DNA reads TGTGCCATCACGGGGCAGGAAGTCACCGGGGAGCTGTTTTTT.

The chain links TRBV5-1 to TRBJ1-1; tentative D call: TRBD1 (5 bases). Germline CDR1 SGHRS, CDR2 YFSETQ. V lost 3 bases and J lost 1, with 10 bases in between. This CDR3 is 14 amino acids long. The CDR3, as DNA: TGCGCCAGCAGCTCCTCCAGGGAGAACACTGAAGCTTTCTTT. It encodes CASSSSRENTEAFF.